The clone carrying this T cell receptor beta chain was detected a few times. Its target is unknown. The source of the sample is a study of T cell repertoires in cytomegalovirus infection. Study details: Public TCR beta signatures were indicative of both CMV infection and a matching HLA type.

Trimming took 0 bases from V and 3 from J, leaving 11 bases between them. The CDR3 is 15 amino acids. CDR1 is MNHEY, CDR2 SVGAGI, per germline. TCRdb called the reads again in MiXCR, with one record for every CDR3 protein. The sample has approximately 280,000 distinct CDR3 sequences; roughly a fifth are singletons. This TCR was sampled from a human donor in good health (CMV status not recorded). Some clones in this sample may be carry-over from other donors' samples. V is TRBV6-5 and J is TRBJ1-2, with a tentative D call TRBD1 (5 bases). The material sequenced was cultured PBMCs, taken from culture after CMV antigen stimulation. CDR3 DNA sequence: TGTGCCAGCAGTTACTCGCTGACCAGGGACTATGGCTACACCTTC. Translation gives CASSYSLTRDYGYTF.